This TCR beta chain derives from a study of T-cell reconstitution after alpha-beta-depleted transplantation in children. The study's findings and limits: As was reported, about two months after transplant, alpha-beta T cells came from several hundred expanded graft clones. Some patients showed high day-60 TCRbeta diversity, which derived from surviving recipient T cells and thymic progenitors.

This clonotype was detected a few times. The antigen is undetermined. Preparation of the TCRbeta library used unique molecular identifiers. TCRdb re-derived calls from the PCR reads in MiXCR, one entry per CDR3 protein. The sample carries about 210,000 distinct CDR3 sequences, about 15% recorded once. The CDR3 is 14 amino acids. The V gene end was trimmed by 6 bases and the J gene end by 2 bases; junction bases not matched to a gene: 9. Germline CDR1 is DFQATT and CDR2 is SNEGSKA (reference sequence). Material: PBMCs, mostly from graft donor cells, obtained 360 days after TCRalphabeta/CD19-depleted stem cell transplant. The rearrangement joins TRBV20-1 to TRBJ1-1, with 7 positions matching TRBD1. This receptor was taken from a male patient aged 2-10 years who had a stem cell transplant for acute lymphoblastic leukemia, so the T cells may come from the graft donor. The CDR3 loop reads CSAGGEGGNTEAFF. The CDR3 nucleotides read TGCAGTGCCGGCGGGGAAGGGGGCAACACTGAAGCTTTCTTT.